These 10 T cell receptor beta chains were sequenced from one sample in a study of blood T cell repertoires in COVID-19 (dated by TCRdb to about 2020). The library came from the immunoSEQ multiplex PCR assay. In its TCRdb copy, this immuneACCESS table keeps in-frame sequences only and misses some clones. Where compared with another copy, unresolved V genes explain less than half of these, and the others have no known cause. A total of roughly 280,000 clones appear in this sample, roughly 80% of them only once. The ten largest make up about 4.5% of the sample. Input material: peripheral blood. These receptors all stem from a man in his 60s who had recovered from COVID-19.

The V call is TRBV28, the J call TRBJ2-6; D is undetermined. CDR1 MDHEN and CDR2 SYDVKM come from the germline V gene. CDR3 length: 17 amino acids. Trimming stripped 3 bases from V and 0 bases from J, with 12 bases between. CDR3 coding DNA: TGTGCCAGCAGTTTGGGCAGGATCTACTCTGGGGCCAACGTCCTGACTTTC. Its protein product is CASSLGRIYSGANVLTF.

In this sample, this clone turned up a few times. The chain has TRBV4-1 and TRBJ1-2; 10 bases line up with TRBD1. J gave up 4 bases and V 1 base, and 9 bases lay outside the gene matches. Germline V gene lookup returns CDR1 MGHRA and CDR2 YSYEKL. CDR3 length: 17 residues. This CDR3 is CASSQAEGQGIIYGYTF. The CDR3 DNA reads as TGCGCCAGCAGCCAAGCCGAGGGACAGGGGATAATCTATGGCTACACCTTC.

V is TRBV5-5 and J is TRBJ2-3; possibly TRBD2 for D (5 bases). CDR3 size: 17 residues. CDR1 SGHKS and CDR2 YYEKEE come from the germline V gene (reference sequence). V was pared by 7 bases and J by 2 bases, with 23 bases between. The DNA for the CDR3 is TGTGCCAGCGGATCTAGAGGACTTAGTTCGTTCACAGATACGCAGTATTTT. Its protein is CASGSRGLSSFTDTQYF.

This chain joins TRBV28 and TRBJ2-1; 11 bases match TRBD2. CDR1 is MDHEN and CDR2 is SYDVKM in the germline V gene. The length of the CDR3 is 17 residues. Unmatched junction bases numbered 15, after V lost 11 bases and J lost 3 bases. In nucleotides, the CDR3 is TGTGCCTCTTTCGAAGCCCTAGCGGGAGGAAACTACAATGAGCAGTTCTTC. It translates to CASFEALAGGNYNEQFF.

A few counts support this clone. This chain uses TRBV5-5 with TRBJ1-6; D remains unclear. From germline, CDR1 is SGHKS and CDR2 YYEKEE (reference sequence). V was pared by 0 bases and J by 7 bases, with 11 bases between. The CDR3 sequence is 15 residues long. The CDR3 nucleotides read TGTGCCAGCAGCTTGGTTCAGAGCGAGAATTCACCCCTCCACTTT. It encodes CASSLVQSENSPLHF.

The chain has TRBV9 and TRBJ2-2; D is perhaps TRBD2 (6 bases). This CDR3 is built from 15 residues. Germline CDR1 SGDLS, CDR2 YYNGEE. V lost 4 bases and J lost 4, with 14 bases in between. This CDR3 reads CASSPLGSGTGELFF. CDR3 nucleotides: TGTGCCAGCAGCCCCCTCGGGAGCGGCACCGGGGAGCTGTTTTTT.

The CDR3 protein is CASSQQGPSGYTF. CDR3 coding DNA: TGTGCCAGCAGTCAACAGGGTCCCAGTGGCTACACCTTC. The rearrangement joins TRBV28 to TRBJ1-2; tentative D call: TRBD1 (6 bases). Germline V gives CDR1 MDHEN, CDR2 SYDVKM. The CDR3 has 13 residues. V was cut by 5 bases and J by 7 bases, with 14 bases left in between.

This clone was recorded only once. The V call is TRBV5-1, the J call TRBJ1-2; 7 bases are a match to TRBD1. Trimming took 3 bases from V and 9 from J; bases not matched to a gene: 8. Germline CDR1 reads SGHRS; CDR2 reads YFSETQ. The CDR3 consists of 13 residues. CDR3 sequence reads: CASSWGEQGSYTF. DNA for the CDR3: TGCGCCAGCAGCTGGGGGGAACAGGGGAGCTACACCTTC.

This sequence joins TRBV2 and TRBJ1-4; 8 positions match TRBD1. CDR1 is SNHLY and CDR2 is FYNNEI in the germline V gene. The CDR3 loop spans 14 amino acids. The V gene end was trimmed by 6 bases and the J gene end by 8 bases; junction bases not matched to a gene: 8. CDR3 DNA: TGTGCCAGCAGGGCAGACAGGGGTGGAGAAAAACTGTTTTTT. Its translation is CASRADRGGEKLFF.

V and J are TRBV28 and TRBJ1-6, with TRBD1 as a possible D gene (5 bases). V was clipped by 5 bases and J by 7 bases, with 15 bases between them. Germline CDR1 MDHEN, CDR2 SYDVKM. The length of the CDR3 is 15 residues. In DNA, the CDR3 is TGTGCCAGCAGTGCACTAACAGGATACAATTCACCCCTCCACTTT. The encoded protein is CASSALTGYNSPLHF. Supplemented by reference TRBV28 and TRBJ1-6, the full variable domain reads DVKVTQSSRYLVKRTGEKVFLECVQDMDHENMFWYRQDPGLGLRLIYFSYDVKMKEKGDIPEGYSVSREKKERFSLILESASTNQTSMYLCASSALTGYNSPLHFGNGTRLTVT.